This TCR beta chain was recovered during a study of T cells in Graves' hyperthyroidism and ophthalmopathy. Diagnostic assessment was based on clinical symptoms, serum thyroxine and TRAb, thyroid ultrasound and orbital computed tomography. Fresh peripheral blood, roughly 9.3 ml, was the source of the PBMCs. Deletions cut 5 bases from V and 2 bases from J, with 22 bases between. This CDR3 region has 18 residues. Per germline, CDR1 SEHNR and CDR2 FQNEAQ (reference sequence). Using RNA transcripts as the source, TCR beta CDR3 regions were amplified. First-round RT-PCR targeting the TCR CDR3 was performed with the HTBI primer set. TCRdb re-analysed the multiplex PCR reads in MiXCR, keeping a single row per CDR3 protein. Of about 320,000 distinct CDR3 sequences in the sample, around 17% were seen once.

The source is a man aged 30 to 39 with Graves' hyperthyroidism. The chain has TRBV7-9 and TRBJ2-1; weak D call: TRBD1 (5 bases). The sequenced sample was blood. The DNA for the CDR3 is TGTGCCAGCAGCCCAAAAGGGCCACCCTTGGGGCCCTACAATGAGCAGTTCTTC. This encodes CASSPKGPPLGPYNEQFF.